This T cell receptor (beta chain) was captured in a study of OX40 agonist ivuxolimab in advanced cancers. General study points: The CD4+ and CD8+ T cells in the blood had expanded clonally by week 6 at 0.1 to 3.0 mg/kg.

Data came from immunoSEQ multiplex PCR; TCRdb stores just in-frame clones and leaves some out. The sample records more than 100,000 clones, 93% being singletons. CDR3 length equals 18 residues. V shed 4 bases and J shed 4 bases, with 21 bases lying between them. Germline V CDR1 and CDR2: SGHRS, YFSETQ. This clone was detected once. The antigen is not known. The sample here was CD4+ or CD8+ T cells sorted from blood, taken in a trial of the OX40 agonist ivuxolimab. The receptor's source is an adult with an advanced solid tumor such as melanoma, head and neck, liver or kidney cancer. The chain employs TRBV5-1 and TRBJ2-6; tentative D call: TRBD1 (5 bases). CDR3 DNA sequence: TGCGCCAGCAGCCACGAACGACCTTCAGGGCCAGGGGCCAACGTCCTGACTTTC. Encoded protein: CASSHERPSGPGANVLTF. Based on the CDR3 plus reference TRBV5-1 and TRBJ2-6, the full variable domain is KAGVTQTPRYLIKTRGQQVTLSCSPISGHRSVSWYQQTPGQGLQFLFEYFSETQRNKGNFPGRFSGRQFSNSRSEMNVSTLELGDSALYLCASSHERPSGPGANVLTFGAGSRLTVL.